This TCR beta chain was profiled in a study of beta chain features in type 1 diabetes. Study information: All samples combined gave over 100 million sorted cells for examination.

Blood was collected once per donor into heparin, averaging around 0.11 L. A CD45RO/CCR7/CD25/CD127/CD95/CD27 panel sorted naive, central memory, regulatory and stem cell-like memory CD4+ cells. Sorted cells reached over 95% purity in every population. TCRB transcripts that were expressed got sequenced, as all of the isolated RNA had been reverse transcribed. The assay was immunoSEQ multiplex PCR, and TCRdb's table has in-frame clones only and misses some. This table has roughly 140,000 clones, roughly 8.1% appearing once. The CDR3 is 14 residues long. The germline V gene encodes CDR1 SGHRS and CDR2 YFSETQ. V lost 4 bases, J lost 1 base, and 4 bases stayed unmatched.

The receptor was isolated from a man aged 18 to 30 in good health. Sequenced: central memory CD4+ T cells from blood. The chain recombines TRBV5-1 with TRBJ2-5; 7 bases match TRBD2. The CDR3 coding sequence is TGCGCCAGCAGCCCCCGGGAGGTCCAAGAGACCCAGTACTTC. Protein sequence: CASSPREVQETQYF.